This T cell receptor beta chain was profiled in a study of cytomegalovirus exposure and HLA in healthy donors. The repertoire was sequenced with immunoSEQ multiplex PCR; TCRdb's copy has only in-frame clones and lacks some. This table has 150,000 to 200,000 clones, approximately 96% appearing once. The CDR3 covers 18 residues. Trimming at V came to 4 bases and at J to 0 bases, leaving 8 bases not matched to a gene. CDR1 is MGHRA and CDR2 is YSYEKL in the germline V gene. The V gene is TRBV4-1, the J gene TRBJ2-3; 12 bases match TRBD2. The sequence was obtained from a woman younger than 35 in good health and CMV-seronegative. The sequenced sample was PBMCs. CDR3 sequence (DNA): TGCGCCAGCAGCCTTATCGGACTAGCGGGGTCTAGCACAGATACGCAGTATTTT. It translates to CASSLIGLAGSSTDTQYF.